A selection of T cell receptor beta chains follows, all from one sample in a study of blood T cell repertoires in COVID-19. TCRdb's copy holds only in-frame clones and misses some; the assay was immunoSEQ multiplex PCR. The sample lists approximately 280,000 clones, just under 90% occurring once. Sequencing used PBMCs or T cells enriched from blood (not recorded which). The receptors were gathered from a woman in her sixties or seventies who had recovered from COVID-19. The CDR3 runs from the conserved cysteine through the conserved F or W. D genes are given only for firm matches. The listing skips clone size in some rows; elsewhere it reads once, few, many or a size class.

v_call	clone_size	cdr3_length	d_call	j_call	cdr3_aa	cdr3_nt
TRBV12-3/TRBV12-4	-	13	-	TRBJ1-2	CASSFSQAGGYTF	TGTGCCAGCAGTTTTAGTCAGGCTGGTGGCTACACCTTC
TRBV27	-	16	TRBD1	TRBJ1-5	CASRGTGAYSNQPQHF	TGTGCCAGCAGGGGGACAGGCGCTTATAGCAATCAGCCCCAGCATTTT
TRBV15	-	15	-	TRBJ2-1	CATSRDRGNNNEQFF	TGTGCCACCAGCAGAGATAGGGGGAATAACAATGAGCAGTTCTTC
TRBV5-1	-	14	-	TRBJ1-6	CASSFVSINSPLHF	TGCGCCAGCAGCTTTGTGTCTATTAATTCACCCCTCCACTTT
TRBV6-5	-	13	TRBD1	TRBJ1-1	CASTGRQGDVAFF	TGTGCCAGCACTGGTCGGCAGGGGGACGTAGCTTTCTTT
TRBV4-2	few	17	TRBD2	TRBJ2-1	CASSQSPSGALYNEQFF	TGTGCCAGCAGCCAGTCTCCTAGCGGGGCCCTTTACAATGAGCAGTTCTTC
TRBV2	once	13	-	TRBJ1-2	CASRTQVYYGYTF	TGTGCCAGCAGAACCCAGGTTTACTATGGCTACACCTTC
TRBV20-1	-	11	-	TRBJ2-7	CSGVGAYEQYF	TGCAGTGGTGTCGGGGCCTACGAGCAGTACTTC
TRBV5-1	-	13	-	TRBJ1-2	CASKDPGIHGYTF	TGCGCCAGCAAGGATCCGGGTATCCATGGCTACACCTTC
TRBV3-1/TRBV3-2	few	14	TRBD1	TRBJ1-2	CASSRLTGDYGYTF	TGTGCCAGCAGCCGGTTGACAGGGGACTATGGCTACACCTTC
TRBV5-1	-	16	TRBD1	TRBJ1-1	CASSLGQGIMNTEAFF	TGCGCCAGCAGCCTGGGACAGGGGATCATGAACACTGAAGCTTTCTTT
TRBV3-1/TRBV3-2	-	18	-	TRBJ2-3	CASSQDPSSGEHSDTQYF	TGTGCCAGCAGCCAAGATCCCTCCTCGGGGGAGCACTCAGATACGCAGTATTTT
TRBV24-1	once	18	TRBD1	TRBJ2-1	CATSDWDRGTLSYNEQFF	TGTGCCACCAGTGATTGGGACAGGGGCACCCTCTCCTACAATGAGCAGTTCTTC
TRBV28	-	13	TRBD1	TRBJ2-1	CASSSGTVGVGFF	TGTGCCAGCAGTTCCGGGACAGTAGGGGTCGGGTTCTTC
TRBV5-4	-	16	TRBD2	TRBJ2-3	CASSSGLAGSTDTQYF	TGTGCCAGCAGCTCTGGACTAGCGGGGAGCACAGATACGCAGTATTTT
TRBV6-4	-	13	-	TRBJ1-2	CASSPGSLYGYTF	TGTGCCAGCAGTCCCGGGAGCCTCTATGGCTACACCTTC
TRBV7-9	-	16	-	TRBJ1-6	CASSLDPGAENSPLHF	TGTGCCAGCAGCTTAGATCCAGGGGCTGAAAATTCACCCCTCCACTTT
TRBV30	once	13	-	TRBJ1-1	CAWSVLINTEAFF	TGTGCCTGGAGTGTACTTATCAACACTGAAGCTTTCTTT
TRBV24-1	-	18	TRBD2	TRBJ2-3	CATSDPKGLARYTDTQYF	TGTGCCACCAGTGATCCAAAGGGACTAGCGAGATACACAGATACGCAGTATTTT
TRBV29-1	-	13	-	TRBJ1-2	CSAIQGSNYGYTF	TGCAGCGCCATTCAGGGTTCCAACTATGGCTACACCTTC
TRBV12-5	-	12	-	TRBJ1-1	CASLAGGTEAFF	TGTGCTAGTTTGGCGGGTGGGACTGAAGCTTTCTTT
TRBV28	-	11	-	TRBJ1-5	CASSFIQPQHF	TGTGCCAGCAGTTTTATTCAGCCCCAGCATTTT
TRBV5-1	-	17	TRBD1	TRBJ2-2	CASSRLTGTGFTGELFF	TGCGCCAGCAGCCGTTTAACCGGGACAGGGTTCACCGGGGAGCTGTTTTTT
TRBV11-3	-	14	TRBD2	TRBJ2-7	CASSQTSGRYEQYF	TGTGCCAGCAGCCAGACTAGCGGGAGGTACGAGCAGTACTTC
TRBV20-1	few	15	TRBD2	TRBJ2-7	CSASFSGLAGLEQYF	TGCAGTGCTAGTTTCTCGGGACTAGCGGGCCTCGAGCAGTACTTC
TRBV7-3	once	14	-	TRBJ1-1	CASSITGADTEAFF	TGTGCCAGCAGCATCACAGGAGCCGACACTGAAGCTTTCTTT
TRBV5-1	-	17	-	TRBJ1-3	CASSLGMGGTFGNTIYF	TGCGCCAGCAGCTTGGGCATGGGAGGGACATTTGGAAACACCATATATTTT
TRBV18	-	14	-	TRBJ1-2	CASSTTQDTWSYTF	TGTGCCAGCTCCACCACACAGGATACTTGGAGCTACACCTTC
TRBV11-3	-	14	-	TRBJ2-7	CASSMRGESREQYF	TGTGCCAGCAGCATGCGGGGCGAATCTCGCGAGCAGTACTTC
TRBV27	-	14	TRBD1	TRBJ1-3	CASRDRGGGNTIYF	TGTGCCAGCAGGGACAGGGGGGGCGGAAACACCATATATTTT
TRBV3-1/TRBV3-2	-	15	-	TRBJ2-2	CASSHSTELYGELFF	TGTGCCAGCAGCCATTCGACAGAATTATACGGGGAGCTGTTTTTT
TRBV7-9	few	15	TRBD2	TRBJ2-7	CASSPRAGGAYEQYF	TGTGCCAGCAGCCCTCGGGCGGGAGGCGCCTACGAGCAGTACTTC
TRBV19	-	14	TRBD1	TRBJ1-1	CASSITGVNTEAFF	TGTGCCAGTAGTATCACAGGGGTGAACACTGAAGCTTTCTTT
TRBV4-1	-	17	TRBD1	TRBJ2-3	CASSQASGTGNFATQYF	TGCGCCAGCAGCCAAGCCTCCGGGACAGGGAATTTTGCTACGCAGTATTTT
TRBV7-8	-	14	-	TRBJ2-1	CASSFLSGPNEQFF	TGTGCCAGCAGCTTCCTATCTGGGCCAAATGAGCAGTTCTTC
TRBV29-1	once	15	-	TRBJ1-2	CSVPGLLVGEYGYTF	TGCAGCGTTCCGGGACTGCTAGTAGGGGAGTATGGCTACACCTTC
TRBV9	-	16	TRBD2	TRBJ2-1	CASSVGGLAGGNEQFF	TGTGCCAGCAGCGTAGGAGGACTAGCGGGAGGAAATGAGCAGTTCTTC
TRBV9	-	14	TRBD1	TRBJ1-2	CASRVGQGTGGYTF	TGTGCCAGCAGAGTGGGACAGGGTACAGGGGGCTACACCTTC
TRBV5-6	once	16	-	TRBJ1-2	CASSRNPPEVNYGYTF	TGTGCCAGCAGCCGAAATCCCCCTGAGGTTAACTATGGCTACACCTTC
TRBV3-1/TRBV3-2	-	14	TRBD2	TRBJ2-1	CASNLGGSYNEQFF	TGTGCCAGCAACTTGGGCGGGAGTTACAATGAGCAGTTCTTC
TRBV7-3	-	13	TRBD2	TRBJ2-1	CASSFNSGGIRFF	TGTGCCAGCAGTTTTAATAGCGGGGGAATTAGGTTCTTC
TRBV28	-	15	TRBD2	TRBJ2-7	CASSEPGLAGNEQYF	TGTGCCAGCAGTGAACCGGGACTAGCGGGAAACGAGCAGTACTTC
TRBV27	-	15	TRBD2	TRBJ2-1	CASSSQLAGYNEQFF	TGTGCCAGCAGTTCTCAACTAGCGGGGTACAATGAGCAGTTCTTC
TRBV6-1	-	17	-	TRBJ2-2	CASSDGPPRGTTGELFF	TGTGCCAGCAGTGATGGGCCACCCCGTGGGACTACCGGGGAGCTGTTTTTT
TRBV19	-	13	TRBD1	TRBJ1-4	CASPDRGGEKLFF	TGTGCCAGTCCCGACAGGGGAGGAGAAAAACTGTTTTTT
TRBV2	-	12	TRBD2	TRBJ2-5	CASGPGGETQYF	TGTGCCAGCGGGCCGGGGGGAGAGACCCAGTACTTC
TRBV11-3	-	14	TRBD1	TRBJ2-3	CASRRPTGTDTQYF	TGTGCCAGCAGACGCCCGACAGGGACAGATACGCAGTATTTT
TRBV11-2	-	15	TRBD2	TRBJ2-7	CASSPLAGVSYEQYF	TGTGCCAGCAGCCCCCTAGCGGGGGTGTCCTACGAGCAGTACTTC
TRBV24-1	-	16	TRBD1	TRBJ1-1	CATSGGHTGGGTEAFF	TGTGCCACCAGTGGGGGCCACACAGGGGGCGGAACTGAAGCTTTCTTT
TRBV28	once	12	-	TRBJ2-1	CASSLEEYEQFF	TGTGCCAGCAGTTTAGAAGAGTATGAGCAGTTCTTC
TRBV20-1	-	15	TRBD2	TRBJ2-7	CSASIREGIPYEQYF	TGCAGTGCTAGTATCCGGGAGGGGATACCCTACGAGCAGTACTTC
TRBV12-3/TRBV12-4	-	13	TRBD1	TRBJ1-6	CASSMGQNSPLHF	TGTGCCAGCAGCATGGGACAGAATTCACCCCTCCACTTT
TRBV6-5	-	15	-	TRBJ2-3	CASSDSFSSTDTQYF	TGTGCCAGCAGCGACAGCTTTTCTAGCACAGATACGCAGTATTTT
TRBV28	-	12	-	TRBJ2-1	CATGVAYNEQFF	TGTGCCACAGGGGTGGCCTACAATGAGCAGTTCTTC
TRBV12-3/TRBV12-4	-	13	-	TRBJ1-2	CASSFWQGYGYTF	TGTGCCAGCAGTTTCTGGCAGGGCTATGGCTACACCTTC
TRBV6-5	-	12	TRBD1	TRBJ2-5	CASSTGASPQYF	TGTGCCAGCAGTACAGGGGCCTCCCCCCAGTACTTC
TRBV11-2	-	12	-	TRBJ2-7	CASSRNTYEQYF	TGTGCCAGCAGCCGAAACACCTACGAGCAGTACTTC
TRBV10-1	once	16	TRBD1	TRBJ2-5	CASSDTGTGEKETQYF	TGCGCCAGCAGTGATACCGGGACAGGGGAAAAAGAGACCCAGTACTTC
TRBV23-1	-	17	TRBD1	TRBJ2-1	CASSQGTGDLRGNEQFF	TGCGCCAGCAGTCAAGGGACAGGGGATTTGCGAGGCAATGAGCAGTTCTTC